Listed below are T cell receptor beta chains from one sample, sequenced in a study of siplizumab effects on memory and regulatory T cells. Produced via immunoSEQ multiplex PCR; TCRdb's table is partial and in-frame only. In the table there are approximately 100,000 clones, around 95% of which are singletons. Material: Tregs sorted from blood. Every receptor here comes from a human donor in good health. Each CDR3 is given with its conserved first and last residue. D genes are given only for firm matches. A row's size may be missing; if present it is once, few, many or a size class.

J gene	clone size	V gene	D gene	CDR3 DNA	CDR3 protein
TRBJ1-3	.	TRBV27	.	TGTGCCAGCAGTAATGGGCCCCTCTCTGGAAACACCATATATTTT	CASSNGPLSGNTIYF
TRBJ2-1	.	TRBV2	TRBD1	TGTGCCAGCAGCGGACAGGGGGCCTACAATGAGCAGTTCTTC	CASSGQGAYNEQFF
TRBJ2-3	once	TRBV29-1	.	TGCAGCGTTGGAAGCACAGATACGCAGTATTTT	CSVGSTDTQYF
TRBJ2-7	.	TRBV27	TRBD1	TGTGCCAGCAGTACCCGGACAGGGCTGGGCGAGCAGTACTTC	CASSTRTGLGEQYF
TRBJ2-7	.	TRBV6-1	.	TGTGCCAGCAGTGAAAGGCACTACGAGCAGTACTTC	CASSERHYEQYF
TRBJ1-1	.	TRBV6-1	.	TGTGCCGGAAGGCAGAACACTGAAGCTTTCTTT	CAGRQNTEAFF
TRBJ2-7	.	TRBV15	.	TGTGCCACCAGCCCAATCCAGGGAGTAATCTACGAGCAGTACTTC	CATSPIQGVIYEQYF
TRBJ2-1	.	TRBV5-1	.	TGCGCCAGCAGCTCAGACATTTACAATGAGCAGTTCTTC	CASSSDIYNEQFF
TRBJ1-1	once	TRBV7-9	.	TGTGCCAGCAGCTGGGGTTACACTGAAGCTTTCTTT	CASSWGYTEAFF
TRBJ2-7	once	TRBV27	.	TGTGCCAGCAGTTTAAGGGTTGGGGGTTCCTACGAGCAGTACTTC	CASSLRVGGSYEQYF
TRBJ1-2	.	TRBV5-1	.	TGCGCCAGCAGCTTGGGTAGCCAGATGGGCTATGGCTACACCTTC	CASSLGSQMGYGYTF
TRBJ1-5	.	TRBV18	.	TGTGCCAGCTCATTACAGGCTAGCAATCAGCCCCAGCATTTT	CASSLQASNQPQHF
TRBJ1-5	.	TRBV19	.	TGTGCCAGTAGTATAGTGAGTGGCCCGATGCAGCATTTT	CASSIVSGPMQHF
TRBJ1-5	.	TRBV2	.	TGTGCCAGCGGGGGGGAGACGAGCAATCAGCCCCAGCATTTT	CASGGETSNQPQHF
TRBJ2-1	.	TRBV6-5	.	TGTGCCAGTGGGAGGATGGGTTCAAGGTTCTTC	CASGRMGSRFF
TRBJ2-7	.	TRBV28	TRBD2	TGTGCCAGCAGTTTACGTCTAGCGGGGAACCGACGGTACTACGAGCAGTACTTC	CASSLRLAGNRRYYEQYF
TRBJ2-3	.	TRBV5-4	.	TGTGCCAGCAGCTTGCAAGGAGGCTCCACAGATACGCAGTATTTT	CASSLQGGSTDTQYF
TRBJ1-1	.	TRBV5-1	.	TGCGCCAGCAGCACCAGGAAGAACACTGAAGCTTTCTTT	CASSTRKNTEAFF
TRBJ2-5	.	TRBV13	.	TGTGCCAGCAGCTTAGTCCACCGAGGGGTAGCGAGAGAGACCCAGTACTTC	CASSLVHRGVARETQYF
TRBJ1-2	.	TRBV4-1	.	TGCGCCAGCAGCCAAGTAGGCTTCGACTATGGCTACACCTTC	CASSQVGFDYGYTF
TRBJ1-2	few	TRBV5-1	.	TGCGCCAGCAGCTTGTCTATCGGGGCTAACTATGGCTACACCTTC	CASSLSIGANYGYTF
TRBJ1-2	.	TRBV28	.	TGTGCCAGCAGTTTCGGGGGGGGCGGATATGGCTACACCTTC	CASSFGGGGYGYTF
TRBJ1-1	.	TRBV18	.	TGTGCCAGCTCACCCTTTGACGGGAACACTGAAGCTTTCTTT	CASSPFDGNTEAFF
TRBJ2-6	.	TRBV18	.	TGTGCCAGCTCACCACAGGGTCTCGCTGGGGCCAACGTCCTGACTTTC	CASSPQGLAGANVLTF
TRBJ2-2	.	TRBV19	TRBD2	TGTGCCAGTATTGGACTAGCGGGAAACACCGGGGAGCTGTTTTTT	CASIGLAGNTGELFF
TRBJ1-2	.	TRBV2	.	TGTGCCAGCAGTGGACTCCCTGGGCAGGGAATCGACTATGGCTACACCTTC	CASSGLPGQGIDYGYTF
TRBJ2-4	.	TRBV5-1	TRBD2	TGCGCCAGCAGCTCCGGACTAGCGGGAGAGGTCAAAAACATTCAGTACTTC	CASSSGLAGEVKNIQYF
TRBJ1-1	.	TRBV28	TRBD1	TGTGCCAGCAGCCGCCGGACAGGAGGCCTGGGAAGCGCTGAAGCTTTCTTT	CASSRRTGGLGSAEAFF
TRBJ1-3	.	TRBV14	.	TGTGCCAGCAGCCAAGGCAGCTCTGGAAACACCATATATTTT	CASSQGSSGNTIYF
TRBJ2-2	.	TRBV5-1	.	TGCGCCACCGCAGGAGAGCGACCCGGGGAGCTGTTTTTT	CATAGERPGELFF
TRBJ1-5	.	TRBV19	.	TGTGCCAGTAGTATAGGGCAGTCTACGACCCAGCATTTT	CASSIGQSTTQHF
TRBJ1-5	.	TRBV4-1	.	TGCGCCAGCAGCCAAGGAAATAGCAATCAGCCCCAGCATTTT	CASSQGNSNQPQHF